The present T cell receptor beta chain was sequenced within a study of cytomegalovirus exposure and HLA in healthy donors. Study overall: Of about 390 genotyped donors, roughly 76% grouped in the Caucasian-associated ancestry cluster.

About this clone itself: The antigen remains undetermined.

Despite likely unrecorded immune exposures, the donors were nominally healthy at the time of sampling. The PCR had 60 Vbeta and 13 Jbeta primers. The table came from immunoSEQ multiplex PCR; TCRdb's copy has only in-frame clones and leaves some out. The sample has about 57,000 clones; 65% to 90% are singletons. Findings of the study overall: Later genetic work tied a missense DCLRE1C variant to beta-chain V and J trimming.

The receptor's source is a man aged 30-40 years in good health and CMV-seronegative. Sequencing was carried out using PBMCs.

The CDR3 nucleotides are TGCAGCGTTGAAGGGGGGAGGGTGAGTGAAGCTTTCTTT. It specifies CSVEGGRVSEAFF. This chain uses TRBV29-1 with TRBJ1-1, with TRBD1 as a possible D gene (5 bases). The CDR3 is 13 residues long. Germline V gene data show CDR1 as SQVTM and CDR2 as ANQGSEA. The ends were cut back, 1 base at V and 7 bases at J, with 13 bases in the middle.